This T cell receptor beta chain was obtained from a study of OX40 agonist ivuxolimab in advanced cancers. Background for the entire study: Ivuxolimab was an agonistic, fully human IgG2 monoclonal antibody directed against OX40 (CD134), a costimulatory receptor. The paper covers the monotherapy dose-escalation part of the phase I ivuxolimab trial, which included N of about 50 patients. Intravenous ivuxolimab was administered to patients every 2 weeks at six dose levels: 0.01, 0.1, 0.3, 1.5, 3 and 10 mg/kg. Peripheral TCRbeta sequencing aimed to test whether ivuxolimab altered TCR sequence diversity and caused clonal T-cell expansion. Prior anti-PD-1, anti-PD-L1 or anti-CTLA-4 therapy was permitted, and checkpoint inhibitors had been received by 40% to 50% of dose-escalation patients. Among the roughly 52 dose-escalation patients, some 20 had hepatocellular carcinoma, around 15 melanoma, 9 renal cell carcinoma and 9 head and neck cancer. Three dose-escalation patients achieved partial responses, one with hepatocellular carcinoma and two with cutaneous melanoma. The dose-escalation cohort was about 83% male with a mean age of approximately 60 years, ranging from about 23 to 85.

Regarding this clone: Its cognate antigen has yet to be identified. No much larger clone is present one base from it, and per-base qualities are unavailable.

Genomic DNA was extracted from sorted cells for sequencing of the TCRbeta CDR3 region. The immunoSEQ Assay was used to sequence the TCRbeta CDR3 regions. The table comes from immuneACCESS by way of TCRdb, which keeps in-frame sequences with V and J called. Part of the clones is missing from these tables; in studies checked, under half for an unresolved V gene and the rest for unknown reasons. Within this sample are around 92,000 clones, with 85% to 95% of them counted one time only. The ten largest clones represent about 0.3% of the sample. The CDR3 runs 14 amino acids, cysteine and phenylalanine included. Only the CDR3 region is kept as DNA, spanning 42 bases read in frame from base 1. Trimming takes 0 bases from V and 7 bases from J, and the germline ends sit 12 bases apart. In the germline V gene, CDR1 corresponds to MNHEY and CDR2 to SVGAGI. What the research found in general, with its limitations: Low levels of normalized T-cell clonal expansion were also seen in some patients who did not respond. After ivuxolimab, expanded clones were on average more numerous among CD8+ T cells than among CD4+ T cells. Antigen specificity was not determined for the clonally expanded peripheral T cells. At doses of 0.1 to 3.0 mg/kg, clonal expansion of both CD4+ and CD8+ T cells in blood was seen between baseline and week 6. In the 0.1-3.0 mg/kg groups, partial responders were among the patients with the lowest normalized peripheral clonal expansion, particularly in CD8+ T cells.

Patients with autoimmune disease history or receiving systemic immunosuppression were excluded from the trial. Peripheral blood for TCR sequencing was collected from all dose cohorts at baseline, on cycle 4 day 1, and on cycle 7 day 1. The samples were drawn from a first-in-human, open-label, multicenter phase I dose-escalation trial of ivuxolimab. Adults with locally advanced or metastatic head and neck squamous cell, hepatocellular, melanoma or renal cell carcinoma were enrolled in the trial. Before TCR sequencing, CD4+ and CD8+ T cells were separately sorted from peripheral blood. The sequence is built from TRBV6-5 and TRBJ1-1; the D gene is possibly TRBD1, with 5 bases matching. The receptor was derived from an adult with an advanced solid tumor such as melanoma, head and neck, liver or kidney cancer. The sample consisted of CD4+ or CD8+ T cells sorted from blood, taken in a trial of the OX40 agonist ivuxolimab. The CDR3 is CASSYSGAQLEAFF. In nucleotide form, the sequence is TGTGCCAGCAGTTACTCCGGGGCCCAACTTGAAGCTTTCTTT.